Each of the 25 T cell receptor beta chains below was sequenced from the same sample in a study of shared clonotypes between healthy human individuals (dated by TCRdb to about 2020). Libraries came from the immunoSEQ multiplex PCR assay. TCRdb stores this immuneACCESS table with in-frame sequences only. Part of the clones is absent; in the studies checked, under half of the shortfall reflects unresolved V genes, and no reason is known for the rest. The sample includes some 1.1 million clones, with about 72% observed a single time. The leading ten clones occupy 0.85% to 1% of the sample. Sample: memory CD4+ T cells from PBMCs. The cell subset or site label corresponds to: CD45RA-negative fraction. The receptors come from a man aged 18 to 35 in good health. Some clones in this sample may be carry-over from other donors' samples.

This clone was counted between two and nine times. This chain joins TRBV11-2 and TRBJ1-2; D remains unclear. Germline lookup yields CDR1 SGHAT and CDR2 FQNNGV. V gave up 2 bases and J gave up 3 bases, with 7 bases separating them. The CDR3 runs to 13 residues. The CDR3 nucleotides are TGTGCCAGCAGCTTATCTTCCTACTATGGCTACACCTTC. It translates to CASSLSSYYGYTF.

V and J are TRBV27 and TRBJ1-1; no firm D call. Germline CDR1 reads MNHEY; CDR2 reads SMNVEV (reference sequence). The CDR3 consists of 18 residues. V lost 7 bases to trimming and J lost 0 bases, with 24 bases between them. Here the CDR3 reads CASKPLRGSNAMNTEAFF. DNA of the CDR3: TGTGCCAGCAAACCTCTTCGGGGAAGTAATGCCATGAACACTGAAGCTTTCTTT.

The rearrangement links TRBV27 to TRBJ1-2, with D unclear. V was pared by 5 bases and J by 3 bases, with 25 bases between. The germline V gene has CDR1 MNHEY and CDR2 SMNVEV (reference sequence). This CDR3 is 18 amino acids long. For the CDR3, the DNA is TGTGCCAGCAGTCCCCGACGTCGAGGGCTACACGTCGACTATGGCTACACCTTC. Translating gives CASSPRRRGLHVDYGYTF.

The rearrangement uses TRBV28 and TRBJ2-3; 9 bases fit TRBD2. Trimming took 4 bases from V and 5 from J; bases not matched to a gene: 19. Germline V gives CDR1 MDHEN, CDR2 SYDVKM. CDR3 length equals 19 residues. The CDR3: CASSSRQGLKREAGDTQYF. DNA for the CDR3: TGTGCCAGCAGTTCTCGGCAGGGTTTGAAGCGGGAGGCGGGAGATACGCAGTATTTT. The whole variable domain, remainder taken from reference TRBV28 and TRBJ2-3, is DVKVTQSSRYLVKRTGEKVFLECVQDMDHENMFWYRQDPGLGLRLIYFSYDVKMKEKGDIPEGYSVSREKKERFSLILESASTNQTSMYLCASSSRQGLKREAGDTQYFGPGTRLTVL.

Remarks on this clone: This may be a read error, as it is one base from a much larger clone. The chain joins TRBV5-6 to TRBJ2-3, with D possibly being TRBD1 (5 bases). CDR3 length: 13 residues. The ends were cut back, 3 bases at V and 2 bases at J, with 7 bases in the middle. Germline V gene data show CDR1 as SGHDT and CDR2 as YYEEEE. Here the CDR3 DNA reads TGTGCCAGCAGCTGGACACACACAGATACGCAGTATTTT. This translates into CASSWTHTDTQYF.

The V gene is TRBV7-3, the J gene TRBJ2-2, with D perhaps TRBD2 (6 bases). V was pared by 8 bases and J by 1 base, with 14 bases between. Germline V gene data show CDR1 as SGHTA and CDR2 as FQGTGA. The CDR3 covers 15 residues. CDR3 coding DNA: TGTGCCAGCGGTTTCGGCGGGGAGAACACCGGGGAGCTGTTTTTT. It specifies CASGFGGENTGELFF. The whole variable domain, filled in from reference TRBV7-3 and TRBJ2-2, reads GAGVSQTPSNKVTEKGKYVELRCDPISGHTALYWYRQSLGQGPEFLIYFQGTGAADDSGLPNDRFFAVRPEGSVSTLKIQRTERGDSAVYLCASGFGGENTGELFFGEGSRLTVL.

V gene TRBV6-1 combines with J gene TRBJ2-6; no clear D. CDR1 MNHNS and CDR2 SASEGT come from the germline V gene. The V gene lost 0 bases and the J gene lost 5 bases, with 5 bases spanning the gap. There are 14 residues in the CDR3. DNA for the CDR3: TGTGCCAGCAGTGAAGCTGGAAGGGCCAACGTCCTGACTTTC. Its translation: CASSEAGRANVLTF.

CDR3 in DNA: TGCGCCAGCAGCCTGGTGACTAGCGGGAGACTAAGTGAGCAGTTCTTC. As protein: CASSLVTSGRLSEQFF. The chain has TRBV23-1 and TRBJ2-1; 12 nucleotides match TRBD2. TRBV23-1 counts as an open reading frame of uncertain function. Trimming removed 6 bases from V and 9 bases from J; junction bases left unmatched: 12. The CDR3 is 16 amino acids.

As regards this clone: The sample carries other DNA sequences with the same CDR3. The chain links TRBV5-4 to TRBJ2-7, with TRBD2 matching 14 bases. The ends lost 4 bases at V and 0 bases at J; junction bases unmatched: 3. The CDR3 is made up of 16 amino acids. Germline lookup yields CDR1 SGHNT and CDR2 YYREEE (reference sequence). The CDR3 region is CASSPGTSGSSYEQYF. The CDR3 DNA reads as TGTGCCAGCAGCCCCGGGACTAGCGGGAGCTCCTACGAGCAGTACTTC. The whole variable domain, filled in from reference TRBV5-4 and TRBJ2-7, reads ETGVTQSPTHLIKTRGQQVTLRCSSQSGHNTVSWYQQALGQGPQFIFQYYREEENGRGNFPPRFSGLQFPNYSSELNVNALELDDSALYLCASSPGTSGSSYEQYFGPGTRLTVT.

The rearrangement links TRBV6-1 to TRBJ1-2; no reliable D call. V was pared by 3 bases and J by 2 bases, with 10 bases between. The CDR3 spans 14 residues. From germline, CDR1 is MNHNS and CDR2 SASEGT. CDR3: CASSETVRNYGYTF. The CDR3 DNA reads as TGTGCCAGCAGTGAGACCGTACGCAACTATGGCTACACCTTC.

The chain uses TRBV15 and TRBJ1-5; 11 bases line up with TRBD1. V was pared by 5 bases and J by 5 bases, with 5 bases of the junction left unmatched. CDR1 is LNHNV, CDR2 YYDKDF, per germline (reference sequence). This CDR3 region has 15 residues. The CDR3 DNA is TGTGCCACCAGCGCCCGGGACAGGGGGGATCAGCCCCAGCATTTT. It encodes CATSARDRGDQPQHF.

This chain connects TRBV11-2 to TRBJ2-7; either TRBD1 or TRBD2 may supply D (6 bases each). The germline V gene has CDR1 SGHAT and CDR2 FQNNGV. V was shortened by 7 bases and J by 4 bases, with 20 bases between the two germline ends. The CDR3 sequence is 15 residues long. The CDR3 nucleotides are TGTGCCAGCAATAAGGGGGGTGCGAACCAATACGAGCAGTACTTC. It yields the protein CASNKGGANQYEQYF.

The CDR3 DNA reads as TGTGCCAGCCAGACAGGGTTTGGCTACACCTTC. It is translated as CASQTGFGYTF. The chain couples TRBV28 to TRBJ1-2; 7 bases line up with TRBD1. V gave up 8 bases and J gave up 7 bases; unmatched junction bases: 4. Looked up from germline, CDR1 is MDHEN and CDR2 is SYDVKM. The CDR3 is made up of 11 amino acids.

This rearrangement joins TRBV2 to TRBJ1-5; D not resolved. The V end lost 2 bases, the J end lost 6 bases, and 14 bases lay between the germline ends. The germline V gene has CDR1 SNHLY and CDR2 FYNNEI. The CDR3 sequence is 15 residues long. The CDR3 is CASSEWAPVVQPQHF. CDR3 nucleotides: TGTGCCAGCAGTGAATGGGCCCCAGTTGTTCAGCCCCAGCATTTT.

V and J are TRBV9 and TRBJ2-7, with 12 bases aligning to TRBD2. The V gene end was trimmed by 3 bases and the J gene end by 3 bases; junction bases not matched to a gene: 4. The germline V gene has CDR1 SGDLS and CDR2 YYNGEE. The CDR3 length is 15 residues. The CDR3 protein is CASSAGTSGFYEQYF. The CDR3 DNA reads TGTGCCAGCAGCGCCGGGACTAGCGGGTTCTACGAGCAGTACTTC.

This CDR3 reads CASSYERTHNNEQFF. In nucleotides, the CDR3 is TGTGCCAGCAGTTACGAAAGGACTCATAACAATGAGCAGTTCTTC. The V and J genes are TRBV6-5 and TRBJ2-1; possibly TRBD2 for D (5 bases). CDR3 length equals 15 residues. Deletions cut 2 bases from V and 5 bases from J, with 13 bases between. Per germline, CDR1 MNHEY and CDR2 SVGAGI.

The V call is TRBV18, the J call TRBJ2-3; D may correspond to TRBD1 or TRBD2 (6 bases each). Germline values: CDR1 KGHSH, CDR2 LQKENI. The ends were cut back, 1 base at V and 4 bases at J, with 15 bases in the middle. The length of the CDR3 is 16 residues. CDR3 in amino acids: CASSPLGAGEADTQYF. The CDR3 DNA sequence: TGTGCCAGCTCACCACTTGGGGCAGGGGAGGCAGATACGCAGTATTTT.

This chain joins TRBV5-1 and TRBJ1-4, with 9 bases fitting TRBD1. V dropped 4 bases and J dropped 6; count of bases not matched to a gene: 10. This CDR3 region has 16 residues. Germline V gives CDR1 SGHRS, CDR2 YFSETQ. CDR3 sequence reads: CASSRRQGTGYEKLFF. In DNA form, the CDR3 reads TGCGCCAGCAGCCGTCGGCAGGGGACAGGGTATGAAAAACTGTTTTTT. Combining the CDR3 with reference TRBV5-1 and TRBJ1-4 gives the whole variable domain KAGVTQTPRYLIKTRGQQVTLSCSPISGHRSVSWYQQTPGQGLQFLFEYFSETQRNKGNFPGRFSGRQFSNSRSEMNVSTLELGDSALYLCASSRRQGTGYEKLFFGSGTQLSVL.

This chain uses TRBV7-3 with TRBJ2-2; D is uncertain. Per the germline V gene, CDR1 is SGHTA and CDR2 is FQGTGA. V was trimmed by 5 bases and J by 2 bases, leaving 6 bases between them. CDR3 length: 13 amino acids. CDR3 sequence reads: CASSRRNTGELFF. The CDR3 bases are TGTGCCAGCAGCCGACGAAACACCGGGGAGCTGTTTTTT.

V is TRBV7-9 and J is TRBJ2-7; TRBD1 might be the D (6 bases). The CDR3 extends over 14 amino acids. V was pared by 3 bases and J by 1 base, with 10 bases between. Germline V gene lookup returns CDR1 SEHNR and CDR2 FQNEAQ (reference sequence). CDR3 protein: CASSFLQGSYEQYF. For the CDR3, the DNA is TGTGCCAGCAGCTTCCTCCAGGGGTCCTACGAGCAGTACTTC.

This chain uses TRBV10-3 with TRBJ2-5; 7 bases align to TRBD2. With 4 bases clipped from V and 1 base from J, the junction kept 3 bases outside the gene matches. CDR3 length equals 14 residues. The germline gives CDR1 ENHRY, CDR2 SYGVKD. The CDR3 DNA sequence: TGTGCCATCAGTGCCAGCGGGATCCAAGAGACCCAGTACTTC. Translation gives CAISASGIQETQYF.

The chain carries TRBV7-3 and TRBJ1-1; D is unclear. CDR1 and CDR2 (germline): SGHTA, FQGTGA. The V end lost 3 bases, the J end lost 4 bases, and 12 bases lay between the germline ends. CDR3 length: 14 residues. The CDR3 DNA follows: TGTGCCAGCAGCTTCAAGGGAGAAGGCACTGAAGCTTTCTTT. It encodes CASSFKGEGTEAFF.

A single count supports this clone. The chain combines TRBV29-1 with TRBJ2-7, with D perhaps TRBD2 (5 bases). With 6 bases removed from V and 0 bases from J, the gap between germline ends came to 12 bases. The CDR3 length is 13 residues. Germline V gene data show CDR1 as SQVTM and CDR2 as ANQGSEA. This CDR3 is CSVSGLSSYEQYF. CDR3 in DNA: TGCAGCGTGAGCGGCTTAAGCTCCTACGAGCAGTACTTC.

V usage is TRBV4-2 and J usage is TRBJ2-1, with 11 nucleotides matching TRBD2. With 1 base clipped from V and 7 bases from J, the junction kept 6 bases outside the gene matches. Germline lookup yields CDR1 LGHNA and CDR2 YNFKEQ. This CDR3 has 16 residues. The CDR3 spells CASSQVGSGRGNEQFF. In nucleotides, the CDR3 is TGTGCCAGCAGCCAAGTTGGTAGCGGGAGGGGGAATGAGCAGTTCTTC.

The genes are TRBV5-4 and TRBJ2-2; weak D call: TRBD1 (5 bases). CDR1 is SGHNT and CDR2 is YYREEE in the germline V gene (reference sequence). Trimming took off 3 bases at V and 6 bases at J, with 18 bases between the two ends. The CDR3 is made up of 16 amino acids. Here the CDR3 reads CASSWADGRAPGELFF. CDR3 DNA: TGTGCCAGCAGCTGGGCCGATGGCAGGGCCCCCGGGGAGCTGTTTTTT.